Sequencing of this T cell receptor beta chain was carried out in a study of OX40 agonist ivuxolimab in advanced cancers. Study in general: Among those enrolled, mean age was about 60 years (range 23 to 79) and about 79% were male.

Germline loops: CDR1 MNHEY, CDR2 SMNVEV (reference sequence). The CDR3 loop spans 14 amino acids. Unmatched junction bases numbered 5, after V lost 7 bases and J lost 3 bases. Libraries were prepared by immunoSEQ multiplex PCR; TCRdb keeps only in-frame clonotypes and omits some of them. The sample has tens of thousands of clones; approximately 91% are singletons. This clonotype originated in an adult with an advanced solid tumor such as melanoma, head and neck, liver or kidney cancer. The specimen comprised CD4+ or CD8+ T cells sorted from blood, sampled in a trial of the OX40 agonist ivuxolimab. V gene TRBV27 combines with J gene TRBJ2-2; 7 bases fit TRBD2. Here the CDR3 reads CASKKAGDTGELFF. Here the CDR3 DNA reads TGTGCCAGCAAAAAGGCGGGAGACACCGGGGAGCTGTTTTTT.